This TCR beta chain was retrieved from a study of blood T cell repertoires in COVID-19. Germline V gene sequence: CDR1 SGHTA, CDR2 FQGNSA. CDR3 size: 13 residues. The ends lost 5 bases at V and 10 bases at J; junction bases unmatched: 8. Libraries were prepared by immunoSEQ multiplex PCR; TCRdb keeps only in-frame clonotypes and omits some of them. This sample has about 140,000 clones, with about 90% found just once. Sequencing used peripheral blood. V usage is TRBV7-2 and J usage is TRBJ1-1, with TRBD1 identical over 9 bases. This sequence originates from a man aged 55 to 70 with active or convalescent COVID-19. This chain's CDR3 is CASSVGQGFGAFF. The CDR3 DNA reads TGTGCCAGCAGCGTGGGACAGGGTTTTGGAGCTTTCTTT.